Listed below are T cell receptor beta chains from one sample, sequenced in a study of blood T cell repertoires in COVID-19. Only in-frame clones appear in the TCRdb table, and some are missing; sequencing was by immunoSEQ multiplex PCR. This repertoire shows under 150,000 clones, more than 90% found once; its top ten account for under 4.5%. Sequences were obtained from peripheral blood. The source is a man aged 45-65 years with active COVID-19. Each CDR3 is given with its conserved first and last residue. A D gene is named only where the DNA matches it firmly. Size values are once, few and many counts, or a class for expanded clones, and some rows have none.

TRBD2	-	TRBV5-1	TRBJ2-1	TGCGCCAGCAGCTTCCCCAGGACTAGCGGGACCAATGAGCAGTTCTTC	CASSFPRTSGTNEQFF
TRBD2	-	TRBV7-9	TRBJ2-1	TGTGCCAGCAGCCCGGGGGGTAGCTCCTACAATGAGCAGTTCTTC	CASSPGGSSYNEQFF
-	-	TRBV2	TRBJ1-1	TGTGCCAGCAGTGAATTAGAGAACACTGAAGCTTTCTTT	CASSELENTEAFF
-	-	TRBV3-1/TRBV3-2	TRBJ1-2	TGTGCCAGCAGCACATATGTGGGCACCAGCTATGGCTACACCTTC	CASSTYVGTSYGYTF
TRBD2	-	TRBV7-7	TRBJ2-5	TGTGCCAGCAGCCCTCGGGGGGAGGGCCGTCTGAGGGAGACCCAGTACTTC	CASSPRGEGRLRETQYF
TRBD1	-	TRBV12-3/TRBV12-4	TRBJ1-1	TGTGCCAGCAGGGGACAGGGGGCGCAGGTCGCTTTCTTT	CASRGQGAQVAFF
-	-	TRBV7-9	TRBJ2-2	TGTGCCAGCAGCTCCGGGGGACGGGAGTACACCGGGGAGCTGTTTTTT	CASSSGGREYTGELFF
TRBD2	-	TRBV7-2	TRBJ2-2	TGTGCCAGCAGCTTAACTAGCGGGGGGCTCGGGGAGCTGTTTTTT	CASSLTSGGLGELFF
TRBD1	-	TRBV19	TRBJ1-4	TGTGCCAGTACCTCACCCCCTGGACGGACAGGGGGAAATGAAAAACTGTTTTTT	CASTSPPGRTGGNEKLFF
TRBD2	-	TRBV29-1	TRBJ2-3	TGCAGCGTTGGCGGGACTAGAAACAAGGTGGCAGATACGCAGTATTTT	CSVGGTRNKVADTQYF
-	-	TRBV11-3	TRBJ2-1	TGTGCCAGCAGCTCGGACTTTTACAATGAGCAGTTCTTC	CASSSDFYNEQFF
-	-	TRBV6-1	TRBJ1-2	TGTGCCAGCAGGGAAGCATCTTACTATGGCTACACCTTC	CASREASYYGYTF
-	-	TRBV6-6	TRBJ1-1	TGTGCCAGCAGTTACTCCAGGGAAGACACTGAAGCTTTCTTT	CASSYSREDTEAFF
-	-	TRBV30	TRBJ1-5	TGTGCCTGGAGTGGAAGTGGGAGGCCCCAGCATTTT	CAWSGSGRPQHF
-	-	TRBV19	TRBJ2-6	TGTGCCAGTAGTGCAGGGTCAGGGGCCAACGTCCTGACTTTC	CASSAGSGANVLTF
-	-	TRBV7-7	TRBJ1-1	TGTGCCAGCAGCCCTAGGGGAGGCACTGAAGCTTTCTTT	CASSPRGGTEAFF
-	-	TRBV19	TRBJ2-3	TGTGCCAGTAAGCCCCGTGAGGGAAAGAGCACAGATACGCAGTATTTT	CASKPREGKSTDTQYF
TRBD2	-	TRBV18	TRBJ2-5	TGTGCCAGCTCACCCGGACTAGCCGACTCGGCCCAGTACTTC	CASSPGLADSAQYF
TRBD1	-	TRBV11-2	TRBJ2-7	TGTGCCAGCAGCTTAACGAACAGGGGGCTTTCAAGCGAGCAGTACTTC	CASSLTNRGLSSEQYF
-	-	TRBV24-1	TRBJ2-5	TGTGCCACCAGCCAAACCAGGGTCGGATCGGAGACCCAGTACTTC	CATSQTRVGSETQYF
-	once	TRBV5-4	TRBJ2-3	TGTGCCAGCAGCTCCTCGGGAGAGCGAGATACGCAGTATTTT	CASSSSGERDTQYF
TRBD2	-	TRBV14	TRBJ2-1	TGTGCCAGCAGCCAAGACGGAGCGGGGATCTACAATGAGCAGTTCTTC	CASSQDGAGIYNEQFF
TRBD2	-	TRBV6-5	TRBJ2-1	TGTGCCAGCAGAGGTCTGGCGGGAGGGTTTAGTGAGCAGTTCTTC	CASRGLAGGFSEQFF
-	-	TRBV6-6	TRBJ2-5	TGTGCCACTACGTACAGGGCCCTCGCGGGCGGTGAGACCCAGTACTTC	CATTYRALAGGETQYF
-	-	TRBV27	TRBJ1-2	TGTGCCAGCAGTCCCTCCGGGGGAGCCGTGGAGGGCTACACCTTC	CASSPSGGAVEGYTF
TRBD1	-	TRBV5-1	TRBJ1-2	TGCGCCAGCAGCTTGGGGGACAGGAACTATGGCTACACCTTC	CASSLGDRNYGYTF
TRBD1	-	TRBV27	TRBJ1-6	TGTGCCAGCAGTCCAAAATCCGGGACAGCGGCAGCACCCCTCCACTTT	CASSPKSGTAAAPLHF
-	-	TRBV5-6	TRBJ2-7	TGTGCCAGCAGCACGGTCCGGGGAACCTACGAGCAGTACTTC	CASSTVRGTYEQYF
-	-	TRBV7-3	TRBJ1-6	TGTGCCAGCAGCTTAACACCCACAAATTCACCCCTCCACTTT	CASSLTPTNSPLHF
-	-	TRBV9	TRBJ1-1	TGTGCCACCTCCAGGGACACAGACACTGAAGCTTTCTTT	CATSRDTDTEAFF
TRBD1	-	TRBV9	TRBJ1-1	TGTGCCAGCAGCGACCCACAGGGGGCTTTCACTGAAGCTTTCTTT	CASSDPQGAFTEAFF
TRBD1	few	TRBV6-5	TRBJ1-5	TGTGCCAGCAGATCAATGGGACAGGGGAATCAGCCCCAGCATTTT	CASRSMGQGNQPQHF
TRBD2	-	TRBV5-4	TRBJ2-2	TGTGCCAGCAGCCAGGGACTAGCGGGGGGTCCGACCGGGGAGCTGTTTTTT	CASSQGLAGGPTGELFF
-	-	TRBV19	TRBJ2-5	TGTGCCAGTAGACGGGGGGACACCCAGGAGACCCAGTACTTC	CASRRGDTQETQYF
-	-	TRBV6-1	TRBJ2-7	TGTGCCAGCAGTGAAGGTTACTACGAGCAGTACTTC	CASSEGYYEQYF
TRBD1	-	TRBV27	TRBJ1-5	TGTGCCAGCAGGCCAGGGGGCGGGTCGGGACCCCAGCATTTT	CASRPGGGSGPQHF
TRBD2	-	TRBV9	TRBJ2-1	TGTGCCAGCAGCGTAGGAGGGACTAGCGAGTACAATGAGCAGTTCTTC	CASSVGGTSEYNEQFF
-	-	TRBV4-2	TRBJ2-6	TGTGCCAGCAGCCGGCAGGGCGGGATTGGTGGGGCCAACGTCCTGACTTTC	CASSRQGGIGGANVLTF
-	-	TRBV18	TRBJ1-6	TGTGCCAGCTCACCACAACCGGTGGGGACCGGGGGGTCACCCCTCCACTTT	CASSPQPVGTGGSPLHF
-	-	TRBV5-6	TRBJ2-7	TGTGCCAGCAGCTTTACGGGGTACGAGCAGTACTTC	CASSFTGYEQYF